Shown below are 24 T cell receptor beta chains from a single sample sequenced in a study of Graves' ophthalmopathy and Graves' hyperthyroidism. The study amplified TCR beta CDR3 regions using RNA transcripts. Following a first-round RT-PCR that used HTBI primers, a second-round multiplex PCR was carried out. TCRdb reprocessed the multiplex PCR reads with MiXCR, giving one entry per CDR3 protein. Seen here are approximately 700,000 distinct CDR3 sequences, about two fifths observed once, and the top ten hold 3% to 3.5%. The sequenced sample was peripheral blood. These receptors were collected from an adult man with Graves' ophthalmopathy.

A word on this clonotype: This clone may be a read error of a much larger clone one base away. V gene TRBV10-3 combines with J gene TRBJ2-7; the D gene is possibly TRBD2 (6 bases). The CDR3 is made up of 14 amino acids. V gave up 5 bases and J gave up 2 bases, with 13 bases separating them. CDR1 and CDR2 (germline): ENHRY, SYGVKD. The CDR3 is CAISYGGRTYEQYF. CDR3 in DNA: TGTGCCATCAGTTACGGGGGACGGACCTACGAGCAGTACTTC.

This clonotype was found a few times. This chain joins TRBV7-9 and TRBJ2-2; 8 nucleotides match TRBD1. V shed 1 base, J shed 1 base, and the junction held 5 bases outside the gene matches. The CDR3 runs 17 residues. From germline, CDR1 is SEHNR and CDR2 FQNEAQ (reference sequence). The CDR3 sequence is CASSLVLGQGNTGELFF. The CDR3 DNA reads TGTGCCAGCAGCTTAGTCCTAGGACAGGGGAACACCGGGGAGCTGTTTTTT.

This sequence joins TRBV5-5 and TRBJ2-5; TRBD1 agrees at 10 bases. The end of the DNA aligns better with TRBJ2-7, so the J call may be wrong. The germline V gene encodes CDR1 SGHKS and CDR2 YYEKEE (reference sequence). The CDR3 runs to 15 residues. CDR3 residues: CASSPGQGNYYEQYF. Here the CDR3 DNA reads TGTGCCAGCAGCCCGGGACAGGGGAATTACTACGAGCAGTACTTC.

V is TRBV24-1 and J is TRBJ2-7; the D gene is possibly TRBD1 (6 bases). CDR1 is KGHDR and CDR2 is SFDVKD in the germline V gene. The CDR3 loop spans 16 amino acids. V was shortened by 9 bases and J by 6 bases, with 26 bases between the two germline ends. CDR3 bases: TGTGCCACCCCCCCGCACAAGGGGGACAATATATTCGAGCAGTACTTC. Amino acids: CATPPHKGDNIFEQYF.

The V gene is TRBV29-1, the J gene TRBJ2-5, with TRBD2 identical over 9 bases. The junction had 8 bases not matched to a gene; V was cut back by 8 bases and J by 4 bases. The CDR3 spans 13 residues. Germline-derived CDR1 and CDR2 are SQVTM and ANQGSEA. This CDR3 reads CSQGAGGGETQYF. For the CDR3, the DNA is TGCAGCCAAGGAGCGGGGGGAGGAGAGACCCAGTACTTC.

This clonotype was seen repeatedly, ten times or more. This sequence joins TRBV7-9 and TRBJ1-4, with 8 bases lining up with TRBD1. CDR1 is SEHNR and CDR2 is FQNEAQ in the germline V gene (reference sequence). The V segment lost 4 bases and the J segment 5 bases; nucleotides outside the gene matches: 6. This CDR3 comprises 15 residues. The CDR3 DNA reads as TGTGCCAGCAGCTCCTCAGGGGGCCTGAATGAAAAACTGTTTTTT. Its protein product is CASSSSGGLNEKLFF.

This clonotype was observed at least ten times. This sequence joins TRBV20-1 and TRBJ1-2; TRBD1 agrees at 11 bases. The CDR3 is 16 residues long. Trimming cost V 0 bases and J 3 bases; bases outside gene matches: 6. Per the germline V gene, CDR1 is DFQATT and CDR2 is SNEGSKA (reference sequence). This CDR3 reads CSARDRTGGVYYGYTF. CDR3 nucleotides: TGCAGTGCTAGAGATAGGACAGGGGGCGTTTACTATGGCTACACCTTC.

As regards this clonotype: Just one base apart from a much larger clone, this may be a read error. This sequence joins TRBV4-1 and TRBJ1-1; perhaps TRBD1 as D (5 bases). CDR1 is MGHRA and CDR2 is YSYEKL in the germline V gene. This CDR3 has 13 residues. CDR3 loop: CAGSQVQGTAAFF. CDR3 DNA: TGCGCCGGCAGCCAAGTTCAGGGAACGGCAGCTTTCTTT.

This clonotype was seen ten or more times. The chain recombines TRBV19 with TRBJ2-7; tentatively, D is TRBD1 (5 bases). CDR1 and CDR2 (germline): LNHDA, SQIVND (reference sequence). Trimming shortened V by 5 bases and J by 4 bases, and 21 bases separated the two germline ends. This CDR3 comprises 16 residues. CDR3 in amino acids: CASSDSLYQPRYEQYF. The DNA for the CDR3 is TGTGCCAGTAGTGACAGTCTGTATCAACCCCGGTACGAGCAGTACTTC.

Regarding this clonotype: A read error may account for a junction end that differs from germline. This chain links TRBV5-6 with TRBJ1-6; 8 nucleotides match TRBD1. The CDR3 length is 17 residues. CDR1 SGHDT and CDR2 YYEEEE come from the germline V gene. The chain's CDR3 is CASSSGQGHSHNSPLHF. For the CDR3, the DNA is TGTGCCAGCAGCTCCGGACAGGGCCACTCCCATAATTCACCCCTCCACTTT. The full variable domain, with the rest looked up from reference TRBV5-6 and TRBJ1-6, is DAGVTQSPTHLIKTRGQQVTLRCSPKSGHDTVSWYQQALGQGPQFIFQYYEEEERQRGNFPDRFSGHQFPNYSSELNVNALLLGDSALYLCASSSGQGHSHNSPLHFGNGTRLTVT.

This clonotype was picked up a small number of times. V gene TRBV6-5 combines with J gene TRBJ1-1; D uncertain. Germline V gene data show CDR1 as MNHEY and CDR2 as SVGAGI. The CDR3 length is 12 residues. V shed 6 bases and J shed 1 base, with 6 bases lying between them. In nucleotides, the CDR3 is TGTGCCAGCAGGCGGTGGAACACTGAAGCTTTCTTT. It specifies CASRRWNTEAFF.

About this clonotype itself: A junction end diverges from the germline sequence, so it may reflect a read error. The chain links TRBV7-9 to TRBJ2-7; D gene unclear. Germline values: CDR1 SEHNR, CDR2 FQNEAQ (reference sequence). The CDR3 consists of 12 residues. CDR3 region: CASSLKIGERYF. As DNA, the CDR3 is TGTGCCAGCAGCTTAAAAATAGGCGAGCGGTACTTC. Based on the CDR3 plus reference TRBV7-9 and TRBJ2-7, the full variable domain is DTGVSQNPRHKITKRGQNVTFRCDPISEHNRLYWYRQTLGQGPEFLTYFQNEAQLEKSRLLSDRFSAERPKGSFSTLEIQRTEQGDSAMYLCASSLKIGERYFGPGTRLTVT.

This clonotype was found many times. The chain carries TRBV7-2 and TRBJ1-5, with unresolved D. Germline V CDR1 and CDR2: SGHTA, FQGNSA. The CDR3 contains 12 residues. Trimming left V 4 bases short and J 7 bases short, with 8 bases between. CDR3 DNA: TGTGCCAGCAGCTCCTCCCGGCAGCCCCAGCATTTT. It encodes CASSSSRQPQHF.

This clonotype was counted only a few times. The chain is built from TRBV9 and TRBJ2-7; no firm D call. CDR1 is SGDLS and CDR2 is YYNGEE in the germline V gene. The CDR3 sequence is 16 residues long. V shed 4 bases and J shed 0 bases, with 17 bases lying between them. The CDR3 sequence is CASSFHSSSSSYEQYF. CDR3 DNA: TGTGCCAGCAGCTTCCACAGCTCATCCAGCTCCTACGAGCAGTACTTC.

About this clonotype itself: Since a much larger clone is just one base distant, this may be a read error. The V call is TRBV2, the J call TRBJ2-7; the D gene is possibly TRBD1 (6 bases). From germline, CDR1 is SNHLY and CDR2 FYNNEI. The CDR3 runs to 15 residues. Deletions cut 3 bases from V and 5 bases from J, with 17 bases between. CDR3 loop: CASSDGDTLLDEQYF. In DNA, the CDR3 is TGTGCCAGCAGTGACGGGGACACCCTTCTGGACGAGCAGTACTTC.

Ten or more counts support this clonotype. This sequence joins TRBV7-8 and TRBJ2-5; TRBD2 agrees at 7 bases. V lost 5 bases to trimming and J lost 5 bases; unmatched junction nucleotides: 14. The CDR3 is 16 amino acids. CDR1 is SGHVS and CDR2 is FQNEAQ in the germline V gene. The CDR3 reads CASSPGGLVGDETQYF. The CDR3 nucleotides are TGTGCCAGCAGCCCAGGAGGACTAGTGGGAGATGAGACCCAGTACTTC.

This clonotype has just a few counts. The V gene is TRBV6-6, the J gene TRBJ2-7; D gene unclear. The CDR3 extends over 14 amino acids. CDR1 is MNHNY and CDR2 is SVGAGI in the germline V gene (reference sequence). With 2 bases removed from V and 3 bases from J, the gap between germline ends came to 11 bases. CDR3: CASSYLGNYYEQYF. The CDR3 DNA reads TGTGCCAGCAGTTACCTGGGAAATTACTACGAGCAGTACTTC.

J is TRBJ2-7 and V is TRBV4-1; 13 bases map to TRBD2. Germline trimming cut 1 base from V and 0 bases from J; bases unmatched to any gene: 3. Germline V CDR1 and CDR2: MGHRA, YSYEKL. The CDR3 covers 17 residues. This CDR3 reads CASSQGTSGGSSYEQYF. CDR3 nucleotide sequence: TGCGCCAGCAGCCAAGGGACTAGCGGGGGAAGCTCCTACGAGCAGTACTTC.

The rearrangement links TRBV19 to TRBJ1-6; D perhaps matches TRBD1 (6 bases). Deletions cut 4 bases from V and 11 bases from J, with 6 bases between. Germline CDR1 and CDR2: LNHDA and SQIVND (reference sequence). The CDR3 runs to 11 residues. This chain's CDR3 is CASSRGPPLHF. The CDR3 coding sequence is TGTGCCAGTAGTAGGGGGCCACCCCTCCACTTT.

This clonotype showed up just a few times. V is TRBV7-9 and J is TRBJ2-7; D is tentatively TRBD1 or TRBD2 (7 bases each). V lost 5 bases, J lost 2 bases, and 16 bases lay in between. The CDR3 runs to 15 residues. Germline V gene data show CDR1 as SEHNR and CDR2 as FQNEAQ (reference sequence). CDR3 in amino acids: CASSRRGDSPYEQYF. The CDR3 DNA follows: TGTGCCAGCAGCCGCCGGGGGGACAGCCCCTACGAGCAGTACTTC.

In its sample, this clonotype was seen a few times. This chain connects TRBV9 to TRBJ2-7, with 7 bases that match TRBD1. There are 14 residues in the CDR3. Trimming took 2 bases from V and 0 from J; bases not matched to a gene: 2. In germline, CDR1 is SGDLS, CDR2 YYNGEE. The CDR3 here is CASSVWDSSYEQYF. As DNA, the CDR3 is TGTGCCAGCAGCGTTTGGGACAGCTCCTACGAGCAGTACTTC.

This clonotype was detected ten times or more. DNA for the CDR3: TGTGCCAGTAGTCCCGAGGGGCACACTGAAGCTTTCTTT. Translated, it gives CASSPEGHTEAFF. The V gene is TRBV19, the J gene TRBJ1-1, with a tentative D call TRBD1 (5 bases). This CDR3 is 13 amino acids long. The germline CDR1 and CDR2 sequences are LNHDA and SQIVND (reference sequence). With 5 bases removed from V and 3 bases from J, the gap between germline ends came to 10 bases.

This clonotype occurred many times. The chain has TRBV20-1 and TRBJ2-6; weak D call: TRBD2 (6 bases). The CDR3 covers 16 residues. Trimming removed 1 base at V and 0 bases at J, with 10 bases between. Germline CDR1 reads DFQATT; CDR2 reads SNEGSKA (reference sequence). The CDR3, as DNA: TGCAGTGCTAGAGCGGGGGACCCCTCTGGGGCCAACGTCCTGACTTTC. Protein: CSARAGDPSGANVLTF.

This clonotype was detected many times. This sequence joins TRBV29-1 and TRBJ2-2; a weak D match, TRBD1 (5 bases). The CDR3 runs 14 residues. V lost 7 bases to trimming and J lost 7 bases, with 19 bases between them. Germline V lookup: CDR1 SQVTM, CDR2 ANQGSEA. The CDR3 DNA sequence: TGCAGCGCCCTGAGGCAGGGAAGGGACGGGGAGCTGTTTTTT. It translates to CSALRQGRDGELFF.